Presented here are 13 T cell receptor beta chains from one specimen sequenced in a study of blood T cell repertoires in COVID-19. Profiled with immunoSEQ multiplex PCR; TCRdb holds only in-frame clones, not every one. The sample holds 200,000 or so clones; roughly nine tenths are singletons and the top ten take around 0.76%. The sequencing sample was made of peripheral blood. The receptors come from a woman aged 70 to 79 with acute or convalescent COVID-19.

The CDR3 DNA reads as TGTGCCAGTAGTGTCAACCCGACAGGGACCTACGAGCAGTACTTC. Translating gives CASSVNPTGTYEQYF. The rearrangement uses TRBV19 and TRBJ2-7; 7 positions match TRBD1. V was pared by 5 bases and J by 2 bases, with 9 bases of the junction left unmatched. From germline, CDR1 is LNHDA and CDR2 SQIVND (reference sequence). The CDR3 extends over 15 amino acids.

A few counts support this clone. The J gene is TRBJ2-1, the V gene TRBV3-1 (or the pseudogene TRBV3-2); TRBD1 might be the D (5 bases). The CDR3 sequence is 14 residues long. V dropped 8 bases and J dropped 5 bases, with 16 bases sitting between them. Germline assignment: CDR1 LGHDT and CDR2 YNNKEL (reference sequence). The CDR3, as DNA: TGTGCCAGCCGGCGCCTAGGGGAAGACAATGAGCAGTTCTTC. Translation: CASRRLGEDNEQFF.

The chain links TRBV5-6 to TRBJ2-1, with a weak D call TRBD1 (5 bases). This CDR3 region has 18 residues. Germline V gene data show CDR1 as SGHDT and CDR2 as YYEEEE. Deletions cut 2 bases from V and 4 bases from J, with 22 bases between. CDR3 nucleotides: TGTGCCAGCAGCTTTAAAAGGCAGGGCCTAGTGTCATACAATGAGCAGTTCTTC. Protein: CASSFKRQGLVSYNEQFF.

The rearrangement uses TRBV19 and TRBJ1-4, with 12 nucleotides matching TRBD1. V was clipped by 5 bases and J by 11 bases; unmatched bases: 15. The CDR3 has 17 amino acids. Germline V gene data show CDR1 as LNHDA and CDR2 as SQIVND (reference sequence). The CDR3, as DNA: TGTGCCAGTAGTCTGGATCACCGGGACAGGGGGCAACGGAAACTGTTTTTT. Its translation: CASSLDHRDRGQRKLFF.

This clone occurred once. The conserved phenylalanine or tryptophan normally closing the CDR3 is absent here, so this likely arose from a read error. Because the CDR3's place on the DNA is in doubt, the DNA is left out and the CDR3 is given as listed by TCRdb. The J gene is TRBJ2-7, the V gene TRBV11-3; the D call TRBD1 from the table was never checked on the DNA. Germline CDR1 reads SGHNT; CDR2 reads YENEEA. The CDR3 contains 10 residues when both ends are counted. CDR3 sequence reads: CASSMTGVRL.

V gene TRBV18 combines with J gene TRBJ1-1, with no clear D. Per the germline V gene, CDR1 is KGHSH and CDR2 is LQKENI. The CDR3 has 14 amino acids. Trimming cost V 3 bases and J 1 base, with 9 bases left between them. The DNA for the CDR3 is TGTGCCAGCTCACCGCAGACTCAGAACACTGAAGCTTTCTTT. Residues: CASSPQTQNTEAFF.

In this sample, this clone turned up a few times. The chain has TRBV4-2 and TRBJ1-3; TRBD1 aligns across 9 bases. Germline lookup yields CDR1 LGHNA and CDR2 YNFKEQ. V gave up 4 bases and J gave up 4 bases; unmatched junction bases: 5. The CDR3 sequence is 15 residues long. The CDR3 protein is CASSRNRGPGNTIYF. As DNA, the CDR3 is TGTGCCAGCAGCCGCAACAGGGGGCCCGGAAACACCATATATTTT.

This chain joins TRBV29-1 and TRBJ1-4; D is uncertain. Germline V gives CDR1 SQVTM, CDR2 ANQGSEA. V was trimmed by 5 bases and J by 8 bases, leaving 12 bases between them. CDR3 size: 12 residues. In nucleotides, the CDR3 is TGCAGCGTTCGATGGCGAGGGGAAAAACTGTTTTTT. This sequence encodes CSVRWRGEKLFF.

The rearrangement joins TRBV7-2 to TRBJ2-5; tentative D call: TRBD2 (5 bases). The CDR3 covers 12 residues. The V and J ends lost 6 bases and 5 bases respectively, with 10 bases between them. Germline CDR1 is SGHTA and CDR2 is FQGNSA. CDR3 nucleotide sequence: TGTGCCAGCAGGGACTCCGGGGAGACCCAGTACTTC. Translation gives CASRDSGETQYF.

CDR3 sequence (DNA): TGTGCCACCTCGCACGGAGTGACTAGCGGGAACATTCAGTACTTC. Its translation: CATSHGVTSGNIQYF. The chain combines TRBV15 with TRBJ2-4, with 10 bases lining up with TRBD2. Per the germline V gene, CDR1 is LNHNV and CDR2 is YYDKDF (reference sequence). The CDR3 totals 15 residues. Losses at the gene ends were 8 bases for V and 7 bases for J; bases not matched to a gene: 11.

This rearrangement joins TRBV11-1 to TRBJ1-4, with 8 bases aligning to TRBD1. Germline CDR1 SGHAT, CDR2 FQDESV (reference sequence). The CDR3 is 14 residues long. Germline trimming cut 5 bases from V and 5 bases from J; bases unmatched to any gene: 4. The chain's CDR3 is CASSRDRTNEKLFF. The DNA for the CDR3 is TGTGCCAGCAGCCGGGACAGGACGAATGAAAAACTGTTTTTT.

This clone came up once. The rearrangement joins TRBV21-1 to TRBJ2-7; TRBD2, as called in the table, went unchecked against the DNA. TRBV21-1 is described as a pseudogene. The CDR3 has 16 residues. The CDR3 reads CASSPHWSGGDYEQYF. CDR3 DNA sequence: TGTGCCAGCAGCCCACATTGGTCCGGGGGAGACTACGAGCAGTACTTC.

The CDR3 region is CSAGQGAIADTQYF. The CDR3 DNA reads as TGCAGCGCTGGACAGGGGGCTATCGCAGATACGCAGTATTTT. The V call is TRBV29-1, the J call TRBJ2-3; TRBD1 aligns across 11 bases. Germline CDR1 is SQVTM and CDR2 is ANQGSEA. This CDR3 has 14 residues. J was trimmed by 4 bases and V by 7 bases; bases with no gene match: 7.